This TCR beta chain was obtained from a study of post-analysis software for immune sequencing data. Findings of the study overall: Four or five TRBV segments, TRBV5-6, TRBV5-1 and TRBV20-1 among them, were found more frequent in patients than controls.

Germline CDR1 reads LNHNV; CDR2 reads YYDKDF (reference sequence). CDR3 length: 12 amino acids. V was clipped by 5 bases and J by 9 bases, with 11 bases between them. The library was made from cDNA and included unique molecular identifiers. It was from roughly 1 to 10 million T cells that some 460,000 cDNA molecules came. Via MiXCR, TCRdb re-called the PCR reads, giving one row per CDR3 protein. The table lists hundreds of thousands of distinct CDR3 sequences, roughly three fifths of them singletons. As to this clonotype: Its antigen is currently unknown.

The chain recombines TRBV15 with TRBJ2-1; D unclear. Sequencing input: blood. The source is a girl aged 2-9 years with multiple sclerosis. The CDR3 region has the DNA TGTGCCACCAGCTCAAGCCCCCCTGAGCAGTTCTTC. Amino acids: CATSSSPPEQFF. The variable domain in full, completed from reference TRBV15 and TRBJ2-1, reads DAMVIQNPRYQVTQFGKPVTLSCSQTLNHNVMYWYQQKSSQAPKLLFHYYDKDFNNEADTPDNFQSRRPNTSFCFLDIRSPGLGDTAMYLCATSSSPPEQFFGPGTRLTVL.